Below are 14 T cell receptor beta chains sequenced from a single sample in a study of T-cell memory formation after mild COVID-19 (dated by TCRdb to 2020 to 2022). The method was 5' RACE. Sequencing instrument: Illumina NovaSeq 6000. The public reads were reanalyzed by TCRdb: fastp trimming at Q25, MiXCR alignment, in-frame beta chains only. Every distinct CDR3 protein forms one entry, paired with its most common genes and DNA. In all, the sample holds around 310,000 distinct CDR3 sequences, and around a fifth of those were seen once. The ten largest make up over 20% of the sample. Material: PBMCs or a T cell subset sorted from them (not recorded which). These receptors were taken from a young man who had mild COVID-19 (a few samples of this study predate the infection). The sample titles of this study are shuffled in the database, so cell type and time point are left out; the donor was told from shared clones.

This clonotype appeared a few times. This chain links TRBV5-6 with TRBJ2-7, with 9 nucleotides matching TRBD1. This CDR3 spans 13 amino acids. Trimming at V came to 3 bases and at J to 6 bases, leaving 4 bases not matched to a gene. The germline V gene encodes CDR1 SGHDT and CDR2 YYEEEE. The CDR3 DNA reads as TGTGCCAGCAGCTCCACAGGGGGCGGCGAGCAGTACGTC. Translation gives CASSSTGGGEQYV.

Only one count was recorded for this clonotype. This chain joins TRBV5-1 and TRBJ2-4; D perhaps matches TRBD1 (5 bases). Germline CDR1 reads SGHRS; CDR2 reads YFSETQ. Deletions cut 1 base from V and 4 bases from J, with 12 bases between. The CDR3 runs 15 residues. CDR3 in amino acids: CASSLNQNRKNIQYF. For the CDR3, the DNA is TGCGCCAGCAGCTTGAATCAAAACAGGAAAAACATTCAGTACTTC.

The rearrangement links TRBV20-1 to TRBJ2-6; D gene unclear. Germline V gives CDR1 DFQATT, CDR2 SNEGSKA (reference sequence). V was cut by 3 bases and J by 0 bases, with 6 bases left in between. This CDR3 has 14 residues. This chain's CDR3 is CSASPSSGANVLTF. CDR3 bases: TGCAGTGCTAGCCCCAGCTCTGGGGCCAACGTCCTGACTTTC.

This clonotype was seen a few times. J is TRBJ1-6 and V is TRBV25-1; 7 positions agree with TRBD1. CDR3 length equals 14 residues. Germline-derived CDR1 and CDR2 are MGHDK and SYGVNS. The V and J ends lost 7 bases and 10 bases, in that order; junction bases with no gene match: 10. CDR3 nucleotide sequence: TGTGCCAGCACCCTAACAGGGGAGGAATCACCCCTCCACTTT. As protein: CASTLTGEESPLHF.

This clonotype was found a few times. The DNA of the CDR3 is TGTGCCAGCTCACCACCGGAGCGGGGGGACCTCTACAATGAGCAGTTCTTC. It encodes CASSPPERGDLYNEQFF. V is TRBV18 and J is TRBJ2-1; TRBD2 aligns across 9 bases. The junction had 6 bases not matched to a gene; V was cut back by 0 bases and J by 3 bases. The CDR3 covers 17 residues. Germline V CDR1 and CDR2: KGHSH, LQKENI.

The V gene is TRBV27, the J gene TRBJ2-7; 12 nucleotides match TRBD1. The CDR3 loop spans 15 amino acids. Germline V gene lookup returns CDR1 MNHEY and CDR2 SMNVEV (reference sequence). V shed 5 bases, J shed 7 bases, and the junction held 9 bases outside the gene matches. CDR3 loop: CASSPGTGGEGEQYV. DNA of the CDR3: TGTGCCAGCAGTCCAGGGACAGGGGGCGAAGGTGAGCAGTACGTC.

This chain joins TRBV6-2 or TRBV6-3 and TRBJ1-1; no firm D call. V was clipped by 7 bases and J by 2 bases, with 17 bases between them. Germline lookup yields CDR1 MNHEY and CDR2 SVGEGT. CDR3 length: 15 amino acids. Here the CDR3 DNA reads TGTGCCAGCATGGTACGGACGGCAATAAACACTGAAGCTTTCTTT. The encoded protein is CASMVRTAINTEAFF.

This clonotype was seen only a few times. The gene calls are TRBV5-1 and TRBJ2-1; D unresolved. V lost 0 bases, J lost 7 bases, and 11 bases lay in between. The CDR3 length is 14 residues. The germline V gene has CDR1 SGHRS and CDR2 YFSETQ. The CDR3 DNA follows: TGCGCCAGCAGCTTGGATTCTGTGTGGAATGAGCAGTTCTTC. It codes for CASSLDSVWNEQFF. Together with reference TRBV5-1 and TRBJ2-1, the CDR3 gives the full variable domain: KAGVTQTPRYLIKTRGQQVTLSCSPISGHRSVSWYQQTPGQGLQFLFEYFSETQRNKGNFPGRFSGRQFSNSRSEMNVSTLELGDSALYLCASSLDSVWNEQFFGPGTRLTVL.

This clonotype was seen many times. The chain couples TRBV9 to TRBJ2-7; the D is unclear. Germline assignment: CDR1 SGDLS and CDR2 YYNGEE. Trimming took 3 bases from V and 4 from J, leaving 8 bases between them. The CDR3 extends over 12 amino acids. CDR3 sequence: CASSGLLYEQYF. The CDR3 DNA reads TGTGCCAGCAGCGGCCTCCTTTACGAGCAGTACTTC.

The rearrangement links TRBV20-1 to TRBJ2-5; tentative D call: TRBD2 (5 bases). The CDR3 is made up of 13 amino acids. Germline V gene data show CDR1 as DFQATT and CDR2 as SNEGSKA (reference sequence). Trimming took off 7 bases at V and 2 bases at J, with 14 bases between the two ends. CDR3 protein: CSVRPQRQETQYF. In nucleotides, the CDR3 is TGCAGTGTCCGGCCCCAGCGGCAAGAGACCCAGTACTTC.

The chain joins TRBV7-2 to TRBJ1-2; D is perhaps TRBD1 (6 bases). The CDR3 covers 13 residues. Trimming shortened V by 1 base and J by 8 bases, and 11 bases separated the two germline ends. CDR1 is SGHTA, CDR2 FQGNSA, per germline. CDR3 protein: CASSLGRQAGYTF. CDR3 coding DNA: TGTGCCAGCAGCTTAGGACGACAGGCCGGCTACACCTTC.

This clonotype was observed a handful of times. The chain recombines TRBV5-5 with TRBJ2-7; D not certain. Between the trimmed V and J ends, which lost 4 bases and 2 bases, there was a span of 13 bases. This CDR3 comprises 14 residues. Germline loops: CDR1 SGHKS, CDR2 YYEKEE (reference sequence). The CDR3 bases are TGTGCCAGCAGCAAGCTACAAGGGCCCTACGAGCAGTACTTC. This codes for CASSKLQGPYEQYF.

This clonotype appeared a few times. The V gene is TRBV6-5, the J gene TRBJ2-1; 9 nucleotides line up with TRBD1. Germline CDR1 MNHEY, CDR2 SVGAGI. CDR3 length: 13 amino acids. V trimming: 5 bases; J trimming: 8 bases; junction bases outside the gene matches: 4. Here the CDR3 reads CASSPNRGHEQFF. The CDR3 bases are TGTGCCAGCAGTCCCAACAGGGGGCATGAGCAGTTCTTC.

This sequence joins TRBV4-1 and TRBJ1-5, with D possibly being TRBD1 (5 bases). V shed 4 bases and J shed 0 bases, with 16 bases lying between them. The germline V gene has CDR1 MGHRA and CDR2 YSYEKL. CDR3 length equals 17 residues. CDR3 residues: CASSPLGAGNSNQPQHF. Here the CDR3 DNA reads TGCGCCAGCAGCCCTCTAGGGGCCGGAAATAGCAATCAGCCCCAGCATTTT.